The 12 T cell receptor beta chains below all came from one sample that was sequenced in a study of cytomegalovirus exposure and HLA in healthy donors. 13 Jbeta primers and 60 Vbeta primers were used for the PCR. Produced via immunoSEQ multiplex PCR; TCRdb's table is partial and in-frame only. The repertoire holds approximately 110,000 clones, with roughly 66% as singletons. Sample: PBMCs. The receptors come from a man in his sixties in good health and CMV-seropositive.

A few counts support this clone. The chain is built from TRBV9 and TRBJ1-1, with 9 bases matching TRBD1. The CDR3 totals 13 residues. The J segment lost 7 bases and the V segment lost 3 bases, leaving 4 bases of the junction unmatched. CDR1 is SGDLS and CDR2 is YYNGEE in the germline V gene. As DNA, the CDR3 is TGTGCCAGCAGCGCACTGGACAGGGGTGAAGCTTTCTTT. Encoded protein: CASSALDRGEAFF.

This chain joins TRBV2 and TRBJ2-7; 8 nucleotides agree with TRBD1. CDR3 length: 14 residues. CDR1 is SNHLY, CDR2 FYNNEI, per germline. With 5 bases clipped from V and 3 bases from J, the junction kept 6 bases outside the gene matches. The CDR3 nucleotides read TGTGCCAGCAGTACTTCAGGGGGCCGCTACGAGCAGTACTTC. Translated: CASSTSGGRYEQYF.

This chain links TRBV5-1 with TRBJ2-5; 7 bases agree with TRBD1. The germline CDR1 and CDR2 sequences are SGHRS and YFSETQ. The CDR3 is made up of 15 amino acids. Trimming removed 3 bases from V and 5 bases from J; junction bases left unmatched: 10. The CDR3 here is CASSSTVRGPETQYF. The CDR3 DNA follows: TGCGCCAGCAGCTCGACAGTAAGGGGGCCGGAGACCCAGTACTTC.

The chain links TRBV25-1 to TRBJ1-2; 8 positions agree with TRBD1. This CDR3 comprises 12 residues. Germline V CDR1 and CDR2: MGHDK, SYGVNS. Unmatched junction bases numbered 5, after V lost 6 bases and J lost 8 bases. The CDR3 loop reads CASSWTGSGYTF. In nucleotides, the CDR3 is TGTGCCAGCAGCTGGACAGGGAGCGGCTACACCTTC.

J is TRBJ2-1 and V is TRBV30; 12 bases are shared with TRBD2. J was trimmed by 6 bases and V by 5 bases; bases with no gene match: 8. Germline values: CDR1 GTSNPN, CDR2 SVGIG (reference sequence). The CDR3 runs to 15 residues. CDR3 amino acids: CAWDSSGGAGNEQFF. The CDR3 region has the DNA TGTGCCTGGGATTCTAGCGGGGGGGCGGGCAATGAGCAGTTCTTC.

This clone was counted once. The junction departs from germline at one end; a sequencing error may be responsible. The genes are TRBV7-9 and TRBJ1-6, with D unclear. Germline V lookup: CDR1 SEHNR, CDR2 FQNEAQ (reference sequence). The CDR3 loop spans 14 amino acids. CDR3 sequence reads: CASSLGSYDSPLHF. CDR3 nucleotides: TGTGCCAGCAGCTTAGGGTCCTATGATTCACCCCTCCACTTT.

This clone turned up a few times. The V and J genes are TRBV28 and TRBJ2-3; TRBD1 agrees at 7 bases. The germline CDR1 and CDR2 sequences are MDHEN and SYDVKM. The trim removed 4 bases at V and 4 bases at J, leaving 8 bases unmatched. The CDR3 has 15 residues. The CDR3 spells CASSSLSGGADTQYF. The CDR3 coding sequence is TGTGCCAGCAGTTCACTGTCAGGGGGAGCAGATACGCAGTATTTT.

At least ten counts were recorded for this clone. The chain combines TRBV2 with TRBJ2-5, with TRBD1 identical over 11 bases. The CDR3 consists of 15 residues. CDR1 and CDR2 (germline): SNHLY, FYNNEI. Germline trimming cut 6 bases from V and 6 bases from J; bases unmatched to any gene: 9. The CDR3 sequence is CASRPGTGGHKTQYF. The CDR3 DNA reads as TGTGCCAGCAGACCCGGGACAGGGGGTCATAAGACCCAGTACTTC.

The chain combines TRBV6-5 with TRBJ1-2; D not certain. The length of the CDR3 is 13 residues. The germline gives CDR1 MNHEY, CDR2 SVGAGI. The ends were cut back, 2 bases at V and 2 bases at J, with 6 bases in the middle. CDR3 nucleotides: TGTGCCAGCAGTTACACTCCGAACTATGGCTACACCTTC. Translating gives CASSYTPNYGYTF.

The table lists this clone with a few counts. This sequence joins TRBV5-6 and TRBJ1-6; D is unresolved. CDR1 SGHDT and CDR2 YYEEEE come from the germline V gene. The CDR3 runs 11 residues. Trimming took off 7 bases at V and 16 bases at J, with 15 bases between the two ends. The DNA for the CDR3 is TGTGCCAGCGGAATCGGGGAAGGGCTCCACTTT. Translated: CASGIGEGLHF.

This rearrangement joins TRBV27 to TRBJ2-2, with 7 nucleotides matching TRBD2. The CDR3 loop spans 13 amino acids. J was trimmed by 6 bases and V by 7 bases; bases with no gene match: 5. Looked up from germline, CDR1 is MNHEY and CDR2 is SMNVEV (reference sequence). The chain's CDR3 is CASIARGAGELFF. CDR3 coding DNA: TGTGCCAGCATAGCTCGGGGGGCCGGGGAGCTGTTTTTT.

This clone occurred a few times. The chain joins TRBV10-3 to TRBJ1-6, with no clear D. This CDR3 has 15 residues. The V gene's germline CDR1 is ENHRY and CDR2 SYGVKD. V lost 1 base, J lost 9 bases, and 13 bases lay in between. The CDR3 DNA reads as TGTGCCATCAGTGAGTGGATCCGGGAAGGTTCACCCCTCCACTTT. Translated: CAISEWIREGSPLHF.